This note documents a single T cell receptor beta chain sequence. Libraries were prepared by immunoSEQ multiplex PCR; TCRdb keeps only in-frame clonotypes and omits some of them. The sample contains 40,000 to 45,000 clones, 86% of which appear only once. This record belongs to a study of blood T cell repertoires in COVID-19. CDR3 length equals 14 residues. CDR1 and CDR2 from the germline V gene are KGHSH and LQKENI. V was clipped by 6 bases and J by 4 bases, with 15 bases between them. This clonotype was sampled from a man in his 60s with active COVID-19. Sequencing was done on a sample of peripheral blood. The chain recombines TRBV18 with TRBJ1-1, with D possibly TRBD1 on 6 matching bases. The CDR3 DNA follows: TGTGCCAGCTCTGGGCAGGGGTCGGGCACTGAAGCTTTCTTT. This translates into CASSGQGSGTEAFF.